These 23 T cell receptor beta chains came from one sample sequenced in a study of blood T cells in healthy people across ages. A sample-barcoded 5' primer and a J-beta primer mix were used in a second PCR of about 7 to 12 cycles. TCRdb ran MiXCR on the 5' RACE reads and lists one entry per CDR3 protein. The sample yields over 500,000 distinct CDR3 sequences, 25% to 35% seen once. The same sample was also studied in work on T cells of mothers and their children.

The material sequenced was blood. The receptors originated from a boy between 2 and 10 years old in good health.

The sample holds a few counts of this clonotype. A read error may account for a junction end that differs from germline. This chain connects TRBV6-1 to TRBJ1-3; 9 bases fit TRBD1. The germline V gene encodes CDR1 MNHNS and CDR2 SASEGT. The CDR3 runs to 16 residues. CDR3 bases: TGTGCCAGCAGTAAAGCCGGGACAGGGTACGGAAACACCATATATTTT. This sequence encodes CASSKAGTGYGNTIYF.

The CDR3 is CSARIAGTSAMSTYNEQFF. The CDR3 nucleotides read TGCAGTGCTAGAATCGCTGGGACTAGCGCGATGTCAACCTACAATGAGCAGTTCTTC. The chain combines TRBV20-1 with TRBJ2-1; 10 nucleotides align to TRBD2. V was pared by 2 bases and J by 2 bases, with 15 bases of the junction left unmatched. CDR3 size: 19 residues. The V gene's germline CDR1 is DFQATT and CDR2 SNEGSKA (reference sequence).

The V gene is TRBV20-1, the J gene TRBJ2-1; D not resolved. Trimming took 3 bases from V and 4 from J, leaving 16 bases between them. CDR1 DFQATT and CDR2 SNEGSKA come from the germline V gene (reference sequence). The CDR3 has 15 residues. DNA of the CDR3: TGCAGTGCTAGTCCCCGCCTGGGGTTTTACAATGAGCAGTTCTTC. Residues: CSASPRLGFYNEQFF.

The chain recombines TRBV7-2 with TRBJ2-5, with D possibly called TRBD1 or TRBD2 (5 bases each). Germline-derived CDR1 and CDR2 are SGHTA and FQGNSA. CDR3 length equals 14 residues. V gave up 2 bases and J gave up 2 bases, with 9 bases separating them. The CDR3 DNA is TGTGCCAGCAGCTTATTGAGGGGACAAGAGACCCAGTACTTC. Translated: CASSLLRGQETQYF.

A few counts support this clonotype. This chain connects TRBV7-9 to TRBJ2-4; TRBD1 matches at 8 bases. Per germline, CDR1 SEHNR and CDR2 FQNEAQ (reference sequence). The trim removed 1 base at V and 4 bases at J, leaving 9 bases unmatched. The CDR3 totals 17 residues. Here the CDR3 DNA reads TGTGCCAGCAGCTTAGAGATGCGAGACAGGGGAAAAAACATTCAGTACTTC. It translates to CASSLEMRDRGKNIQYF.

The sample holds many counts of this clonotype. V and J are TRBV18 and TRBJ1-4, with D unclear. V shed 2 bases and J shed 6 bases, with 10 bases lying between them. This CDR3 has 14 residues. CDR1 is KGHSH, CDR2 LQKENI, per germline. The CDR3: CASSPNSLDEKLFF. CDR3 DNA sequence: TGTGCCAGCTCACCAAACAGTCTGGATGAAAAACTGTTTTTT. Full variable domain (missing parts from reference TRBV18 and TRBJ1-4): NAGVMQNPRHLVRRRGQEARLRCSPMKGHSHVYWYRQLPEEGLKFMVYLQKENIIDESGMPKERFSAEFPKEGPSILRIQQVVRGDSAAYFCASSPNSLDEKLFFGSGTQLSVL.

This rearrangement joins TRBV4-2 to TRBJ1-2; D unresolved. The CDR3 has 13 residues. CDR1 and CDR2 (germline): LGHNA, YNFKEQ. Trimming pared 1 base from V and 8 bases from J, leaving 11 bases between. CDR3 in DNA: TGTGCCAGCAGCCAAGGGAGCCAGGACGGCTACACCTTC. As protein: CASSQGSQDGYTF.

In this sample, this clonotype turned up a few times. This chain connects TRBV6-6 to TRBJ2-5, with 9 bases lining up with TRBD2. Judging by the DNA end, TRBJ2-1 fits better; the J call may be wrong. Germline-derived CDR1 and CDR2 are MNHNY and SVGAGI (reference sequence). The CDR3 length is 15 residues. The DNA of the CDR3 is TGTGCCAGCAGTTACCGTAGCGGGAGTCAAAATGAGCAGTTCTTC. Translating gives CASSYRSGSQNEQFF.

This chain joins TRBV12-3 or TRBV12-4 and TRBJ1-2, with 9 bases that match TRBD1. CDR3 length: 15 residues. J was trimmed by 2 bases and V by 6 bases; bases with no gene match: 7. DNA for the CDR3: TGTGCCAGCAGGTACACCGGGACAGGGAACTATGGCTACACCTTC. It codes for CASRYTGTGNYGYTF.

This chain joins TRBV20-1 and TRBJ2-1; TRBD2 is a possible D gene (6 bases). CDR3 size: 15 residues. Germline loops: CDR1 DFQATT, CDR2 SNEGSKA (reference sequence). V was pared by 3 bases and J by 8 bases, with 20 bases between. Written as DNA, the CDR3 is TGCAGTGCTAGCCCCAGCGGAGGGGTGGTCTATGAGCAGTTCTTC. Translating it yields CSASPSGGVVYEQFF.

This clonotype was found once. A read error may produce the germline difference seen at one junction end. The chain is built from TRBV18 and TRBJ1-2; a possible D gene is TRBD1 (5 bases). Germline assignment: CDR1 KGHSH and CDR2 LQKENI. The length of the CDR3 is 16 residues. As DNA, the CDR3 is TGTGCCAGCTCACCGGGGCTGAGAGGGGAAAACTATGGCTACACTTTC. This translates into CASSPGLRGENYGYTF.

Ten or more counts support this clonotype. The chain combines TRBV14 with TRBJ2-1; D is ambiguous. Per the germline V gene, CDR1 is SGHDN and CDR2 is FVKESK. The CDR3 is made up of 14 amino acids. V shed 5 bases and J shed 0 bases, with 8 bases lying between them. CDR3 protein: CASSTRSSYNEQFF. In nucleotides, the CDR3 is TGTGCCAGCAGCACCCGAAGCTCCTACAATGAGCAGTTCTTC.

The V gene is TRBV13, the J gene TRBJ1-3; D unresolved. The CDR3 is made up of 14 amino acids. The germline gives CDR1 PRHDT, CDR2 FYEKMQ (reference sequence). Trimming removed 3 bases from V and 0 bases from J, with 6 bases in between. The CDR3 reads CASSFYYSGNTIYF. CDR3 bases: TGTGCCAGCAGCTTCTATTACTCTGGAAACACCATATATTTT.

V gene TRBV28 combines with J gene TRBJ1-5; D gene uncertain. Between the trimmed V and J ends, which lost 0 bases and 4 bases, there was a span of 16 bases. Germline assignment: CDR1 MDHEN and CDR2 SYDVKM. CDR3 size: 17 residues. The CDR3 DNA reads TGTGCCAGCAGTTTATGGGCCGTTAGGGTGGGTAATCAGCCCCAGCATTTT. This translates into CASSLWAVRVGNQPQHF.

This clonotype was observed a few times. V and J are TRBV3-1 and TRBJ1-2; a possible D gene is TRBD1 (6 bases). There are 15 residues in the CDR3. V lost 0 bases, J lost 0 bases, and 8 bases lay in between. In germline, CDR1 is LGHDT, CDR2 YNNKEL (reference sequence). The CDR3 loop reads CASSQEAGANYGYTF. CDR3 nucleotide sequence: TGTGCCAGCAGCCAAGAGGCAGGGGCTAACTATGGCTACACCTTC.

The rearrangement joins TRBV29-1 to TRBJ2-1; D gene unclear. The CDR3 contains 11 residues. Germline CDR1 and CDR2: SQVTM and ANQGSEA. V lost 4 bases to trimming and J lost 10 bases, with 11 bases between them. CDR3 bases: TGCAGCGTTGTCCCACCCACCGAGCAGTTCTTC. It codes for CSVVPPTEQFF.

This clonotype showed up just a few times. The chain couples TRBV5-1 to TRBJ2-2; 9 positions agree with TRBD1. J gave up 0 bases and V 1 base, and 7 bases lay outside the gene matches. The CDR3 is 18 residues long. The V gene's germline CDR1 is SGHRS and CDR2 YFSETQ. The CDR3 nucleotides are TGCGCCAGCAGCTTGCAGGGACAGGGATCGGCGAACACCGGGGAGCTGTTTTTT. Translating it yields CASSLQGQGSANTGELFF.

Concerning this clonotype: A much bigger clone sits one base away, suggesting this may be a read error. The chain employs TRBV25-1 and TRBJ2-2, with a tentative D call TRBD1 (6 bases). This CDR3 is 15 amino acids long. The V gene lost 3 bases and the J gene lost 5 bases, with 13 bases spanning the gap. Per the germline V gene, CDR1 is MGHDK and CDR2 is SYGVNS. CDR3 protein: CASSDEQGGTGELFF. Written as DNA, the CDR3 is TGTGCCAGCAGTGATGAACAGGGTGGAACCGGGGAGCTGTTTTTT.

This clonotype was recorded a few times. This chain joins TRBV20-1 and TRBJ2-5, with TRBD1 matching over 8 bases. CDR1 is DFQATT, CDR2 SNEGSKA, per germline (reference sequence). The CDR3 extends over 13 amino acids. The V and J ends lost 6 bases and 4 bases, in that order; junction bases with no gene match: 7. The CDR3 region is CSAEGRGLETQYF. The CDR3 bases are TGCAGTGCGGAGGGCAGGGGGCTAGAGACCCAGTACTTC.

There are a few counts of this clonotype. The V and J genes are TRBV30 and TRBJ1-4; 10 positions agree with TRBD1. Germline lookup yields CDR1 GTSNPN and CDR2 SVGIG (reference sequence). The CDR3 consists of 13 residues. V trimming: 3 bases; J trimming: 11 bases; junction bases outside the gene matches: 6. This chain's CDR3 is CAWRGQGLGKLFF. In nucleotides, the CDR3 is TGTGCCTGGAGGGGACAGGGGCTAGGGAAACTGTTTTTT.

The V call is TRBV7-3, the J call TRBJ2-5, with TRBD2 identical over 14 bases. The J call could be wrong; TRBJ2-1 is a better fit for the DNA end. CDR1 is SGHTA, CDR2 FQGTGA, per germline. This CDR3 is built from 15 residues. Here the CDR3 reads CASSLTSGGAYEQFF. The CDR3 coding sequence is TGTGCCAGCAGTTTGACTAGCGGGGGGGCATATGAGCAGTTCTTC.

CDR3 in amino acids: CASSYSRQGRYGYTF. The CDR3 DNA follows: TGTGCCAGCAGTTACTCCCGACAGGGACGATATGGCTACACCTTC. The chain recombines TRBV6-5 with TRBJ1-2, with 7 bases aligning to TRBD1. Germline V lookup: CDR1 MNHEY, CDR2 SVGAGI. V shed 0 bases and J 5 bases; nucleotides not matched to a gene: 6. This CDR3 contains 15 residues.

The CDR3 nucleotides are TGTGCCAGCTCTAGGGGGGGGCGGGTCACGTTCTTC. Residues: CASSRGGRVTFF. The chain uses TRBV7-9 and TRBJ2-1; tentative D call: TRBD2 (7 bases). CDR1 and CDR2 (germline): SEHNR, FQNEAQ (reference sequence). V was clipped by 8 bases and J by 15 bases, with 20 bases between them. The CDR3 totals 12 residues.